One sample yielded the 32 T cell receptor beta chains listed below, sequenced in a study of control samples from healthy donors and cancer patients (TCRdb year 2020). Receptor libraries were prepared by the immunoSEQ multiplex PCR assay. TCRdb took over this immuneACCESS table, retaining in-frame rearrangements with V and J assigned. Such tables are incomplete; in checked studies, under half of the missing clones stem from an unresolved V gene, and the remainder is unexplained. The sample yields fewer than 40,000 clones; approximately 93% were counted once. The ten biggest clones cover roughly 1.7% of the sample. Sequencing used PBMCs. The receptors derive from a man aged 35 to 55 with colorectal cancer.

The V gene is TRBV20-1, the J gene TRBJ2-7; no clear D. Germline V gene data show CDR1 as DFQATT and CDR2 as SNEGSKA (reference sequence). The CDR3 runs to 9 residues. V lost 5 bases and J lost 4, with 3 bases in between. The CDR3 nucleotides are TGCAGTGCTCATTACGAGCAGTACTTC. This encodes CSAHYEQYF.

This clone was detected once. V is TRBV4-1 and J is TRBJ2-1, with unresolved D. Trimming removed 3 bases at V and 0 bases at J, with 15 bases between. CDR1 and CDR2 from the germline V gene are MGHRA and YSYEKL. The CDR3 contains 17 residues. CDR3 loop: CASSHPGPASSYNEQFF. DNA for the CDR3: TGCGCCAGCAGCCATCCCGGACCGGCTTCCTCCTACAATGAGCAGTTCTTC.

About this clone itself: The junction departs from germline at one end; a sequencing error may be responsible. This chain links TRBV9 with TRBJ2-2; 8 bases fit TRBD2. The CDR3 consists of 14 residues. Looked up from germline, CDR1 is SGDLS and CDR2 is YYNGEE. The CDR3 reads CASGGLPNTGELFF. For the CDR3, the DNA is TGCGCCTCGGGGGGGCTACCGAACACCGGGGAGCTGTTTTTT.

CDR3: CASRGTLNTEAFF. CDR3 DNA: TGTGCCAGTAGAGGGACTTTGAACACTGAAGCTTTCTTT. V gene TRBV6-5 combines with J gene TRBJ1-1; TRBD1 is a possible D gene (5 bases). The V gene's germline CDR1 is MNHEY and CDR2 SVGAGI. Trimming removed 9 bases from V and 0 bases from J, with 11 bases in between. This CDR3 is built from 13 residues.

The J gene is TRBJ1-2, the V gene TRBV6-1, with 8 bases lining up with TRBD1. The CDR3 is made up of 17 amino acids. V gave up 1 base and J gave up 10 bases; unmatched junction bases: 17. The germline CDR1 and CDR2 sequences are MNHNS and SASEGT. The CDR3 DNA reads TGTGCCAGCAGTGAAGTTTCCCTACACGGCAGGGGGCGGTTCTACACCTTC. This gives the protein CASSEVSLHGRGRFYTF.

V and J are TRBV30 and TRBJ2-1; 7 bases agree with TRBD2. The ends lost 5 bases at V and 14 bases at J; junction bases unmatched: 9. The V gene's germline CDR1 is GTSNPN and CDR2 SVGIG (reference sequence). The CDR3 is 11 residues long. This CDR3 is CAWGGAGRKFF. The CDR3 nucleotides are TGTGCCTGGGGAGGAGCGGGGCGGAAGTTCTTC.

CDR3 protein: CASSLTSGGLKETQYF. The CDR3 coding sequence is TGTGCCAGCAGCTTAACTAGCGGGGGGTTGAAAGAGACCCAGTACTTC. The V and J genes are TRBV7-9 and TRBJ2-5, with 12 bases fitting TRBD2. Trimming at V came to 2 bases and at J to 3 bases, leaving 4 bases not matched to a gene. Germline-derived CDR1 and CDR2 are SEHNR and FQNEAQ (reference sequence). The CDR3 covers 16 residues.

The CDR3 loop reads CASSVGGQGAREQYF. The CDR3 DNA follows: TGTGCCAGCAGCGTAGGGGGACAGGGGGCGAGGGAGCAGTACTTC. V gene TRBV9 combines with J gene TRBJ2-7, with 12 positions matching TRBD1. This CDR3 has 15 residues. Germline V gene data show CDR1 as SGDLS and CDR2 as YYNGEE. Trimming removed 0 bases from V and 7 bases from J; junction bases left unmatched: 5. Complete variable domain (other parts from reference TRBV9 and TRBJ2-7): DSGVTQTPKHLITATGQRVTLRCSPRSGDLSVYWYQQSLDQGLQFLIQYYNGEERAKGNILERFSAQQFPDLHSELNLSSLELGDSALYFCASSVGGQGAREQYFGPGTRLTVT.

The V gene is TRBV10-2, the J gene TRBJ2-7; D perhaps matches TRBD1 (6 bases). The CDR3 runs 16 residues. The germline V and J ends were trimmed by 1 base and 5 bases, with 18 bases remaining between them. Germline lookup yields CDR1 WSHSY and CDR2 SAAADI. CDR3 DNA sequence: TGCGCCAGCAGTGAGTTAAACTTCTACAGGGTTAACGAGCAGTACTTC. The encoded protein is CASSELNFYRVNEQYF.

The J gene is TRBJ1-2, the V gene TRBV6-6; no firm D call. The CDR3 has 11 amino acids. The germline V and J ends were trimmed by 5 bases and 5 bases, with 6 bases remaining between them. Germline V gene sequence: CDR1 MNHNY, CDR2 SVGAGI (reference sequence). The CDR3 sequence: CASSAEYGYTF. Written as DNA, the CDR3 is TGTGCCAGCAGTGCGGAATATGGCTACACCTTC.

The chain recombines TRBV2 with TRBJ1-4; TRBD1 might be the D (5 bases). The CDR3 extends over 15 amino acids. Germline CDR1 reads SNHLY; CDR2 reads FYNNEI. V was trimmed by 6 bases and J by 0 bases, leaving 11 bases between them. This chain's CDR3 is CASSATGTTNEKLFF. The CDR3 coding sequence is TGTGCCAGCAGCGCAACAGGAACAACTAATGAAAAACTGTTTTTT. The whole variable domain, filled in from reference TRBV2 and TRBJ1-4, reads EPEVTQTPSHQVTQMGQEVILRCVPISNHLYFYWYRQILGQKVEFLVSFYNNEISEKSEIFDDQFSVERPDGSNFTLKIRSTKLEDSAMYFCASSATGTTNEKLFFGSGTQLSVL.

This chain connects TRBV6-5 to TRBJ1-3; possible D gene TRBD1, 6 bases. This CDR3 contains 12 residues. V was cut by 11 bases and J by 4 bases, with 12 bases left in between. Germline V gene data show CDR1 as MNHEY and CDR2 as SVGAGI. CDR3 loop: CAVRGRGNTIYF. The DNA of the CDR3 is TGTGCCGTCCGGGGGCGCGGAAACACCATATATTTT.

CDR3 sequence (DNA): TGTGCCAGCTCACCACTACCAGGGGGCGGGTCATCTGAAGCTTTCTTT. It specifies CASSPLPGGGSSEAFF. V is TRBV18 and J is TRBJ1-1; 8 bases line up with TRBD1. The V gene's germline CDR1 is KGHSH and CDR2 LQKENI. This CDR3 has 16 amino acids. V gave up 1 base and J gave up 6 bases; unmatched junction bases: 10. Full variable domain (missing parts from reference TRBV18 and TRBJ1-1): NAGVMQNPRHLVRRRGQEARLRCSPMKGHSHVYWYRQLPEEGLKFMVYLQKENIIDESGMPKERFSAEFPKEGPSILRIQQVVRGDSAAYFCASSPLPGGGSSEAFFGQGTRLTVV.

This sequence joins TRBV6-5 and TRBJ1-6; 12 bases align to TRBD1. CDR3 length equals 15 residues. Germline CDR1 reads MNHEY; CDR2 reads SVGAGI. Trimming at V came to 4 bases and at J to 9 bases, leaving 4 bases not matched to a gene. In DNA, the CDR3 is TGTGCCAGCAGTTTTGGGACAGGGGGCTTTTCACCCCTCCACTTT. Translation: CASSFGTGGFSPLHF.

This clone was recorded once. The CDR3 DNA follows: TGTGCCAGCAGCCCACCACAGGGGATAGGCTACACCTTC. Its protein product is CASSPPQGIGYTF. The chain combines TRBV7-8 with TRBJ1-2; 7 bases fit TRBD1. The CDR3 runs 13 residues. Germline lookup yields CDR1 SGHVS and CDR2 FQNEAQ. Trimming cost V 5 bases and J 8 bases; bases outside gene matches: 8.

For this clone: The same CDR3 also results from other DNA sequences found in this sample. The chain is built from TRBV19 and TRBJ2-5; 9 nucleotides agree with TRBD1. The CDR3 totals 16 residues. V was clipped by 5 bases and J by 4 bases; unmatched bases: 11. Germline CDR1 and CDR2: LNHDA and SQIVND (reference sequence). The CDR3 protein is CASSGGPRQGGETQYF. CDR3 nucleotide sequence: TGTGCCAGTAGTGGGGGTCCGAGACAGGGGGGAGAGACCCAGTACTTC.

This clone was recorded only once. The rearrangement links TRBV18 to TRBJ2-2; 9 nucleotides line up with TRBD2. Germline assignment: CDR1 KGHSH and CDR2 LQKENI. This CDR3 has 16 amino acids. V dropped 4 bases and J dropped 1; count of bases not matched to a gene: 4. The DNA of the CDR3 is TGTGCCAGCTCACAGGGACTAGCCATGAACACCGGGGAGCTGTTTTTT. Amino acid sequence: CASSQGLAMNTGELFF. The full variable domain, its missing parts supplied by reference TRBV18 and TRBJ2-2, is NAGVMQNPRHLVRRRGQEARLRCSPMKGHSHVYWYRQLPEEGLKFMVYLQKENIIDESGMPKERFSAEFPKEGPSILRIQQVVRGDSAAYFCASSQGLAMNTGELFFGEGSRLTVL.

The CDR3 protein is CASSSTRTGERNYGYTF. DNA of the CDR3: TGTGCCAGCAGCTCAACCCGGACAGGGGAGAGGAACTATGGCTACACCTTC. The chain recombines TRBV11-3 with TRBJ1-2; 9 bases map to TRBD1. From germline, CDR1 is SGHNT and CDR2 YENEEA. With 4 bases clipped from V and 2 bases from J, the junction kept 11 bases outside the gene matches. The CDR3 is 17 residues long.

This sequence joins TRBV15 and TRBJ2-7; D ambiguous. CDR1 is LNHNV, CDR2 YYDKDF, per germline (reference sequence). The germline V and J ends were trimmed by 8 bases and 0 bases, with 14 bases remaining between them. The CDR3 is 14 amino acids. CDR3 sequence: CATSAAGSSYEQYF. The CDR3 DNA sequence: TGTGCCACCTCCGCGGCCGGTAGCTCCTACGAGCAGTACTTC.

This chain links TRBV19 with TRBJ1-2; tentatively, D is TRBD1 (5 bases). Germline CDR1 reads LNHDA; CDR2 reads SQIVND (reference sequence). Trimming left V 7 bases short and J 7 bases short, with 19 bases between. CDR3 length equals 14 residues. The CDR3 DNA follows: TGTGCCAGTAATCCCGGACGGCCAGGGACTGGCTACACCTTC. It encodes CASNPGRPGTGYTF.

The chain carries TRBV5-1 and TRBJ1-1; D gene unclear. Germline lookup yields CDR1 SGHRS and CDR2 YFSETQ. Trimming took 2 bases from V and 1 from J, leaving 12 bases between them. There are 15 residues in the CDR3. In DNA form, the CDR3 reads TGCGCCAGCAGCTTCGGTCCGGCGACGAACACTGAAGCTTTCTTT. Residues: CASSFGPATNTEAFF.

The chain combines TRBV19 with TRBJ2-2; TRBD1 agrees at 8 bases. Germline loops: CDR1 LNHDA, CDR2 SQIVND (reference sequence). The CDR3 has 17 residues. Losses at the gene ends were 6 bases for V and 2 bases for J; bases not matched to a gene: 11. The CDR3 region has the DNA TGTGCCAGTAGGGACAGGGAGCCTTTTCCCAACACCGGGGAGCTGTTTTTT. Protein sequence: CASRDREPFPNTGELFF.

The CDR3 sequence: CAWTQYNTEAFF. The CDR3 coding sequence is TGTGCCTGGACTCAGTATAACACTGAAGCTTTCTTT. The chain employs TRBV30 and TRBJ1-1; D is unresolved. V lost 4 bases and J lost 2, with 8 bases in between. Germline CDR1 is GTSNPN and CDR2 is SVGIG (reference sequence). The length of the CDR3 is 12 residues. Full variable domain (outside the CDR3, taken from reference TRBV30 and TRBJ1-1): SQTIHQWPATLVQPVGSPLSLECTVEGTSNPNLYWYRQAAGRGLQLLFYSVGIGQISSEVPQNLSASRPQDRQFILSSKKLLLSDSGFYLCAWTQYNTEAFFGQGTRLTVV.

The chain employs TRBV19 and TRBJ1-2; 8 bases align to TRBD1. The length of the CDR3 is 15 residues. Germline CDR1 and CDR2: LNHDA and SQIVND (reference sequence). J lost 4 bases, V lost 5 bases, and 9 bases had no gene match. In DNA, the CDR3 is TGTGCCAGTAGTCACCCGCAGGGGGCTGCCTATGGCTACACCTTC. Translating gives CASSHPQGAAYGYTF.

This clone was counted a few times. The V gene is TRBV7-8, the J gene TRBJ2-2; no firm D call. CDR1 SGHVS and CDR2 FQNEAQ come from the germline V gene. The V end lost 5 bases, the J end lost 7 bases, and 8 bases lay between the germline ends. This CDR3 spans 12 amino acids. CDR3 coding DNA: TGTGCCAGCAGCCTTACCTTCGGGGAGCTGTTTTTT. Protein sequence: CASSLTFGELFF.

The chain has TRBV9 and TRBJ1-5; D not resolved. V shed 0 bases and J shed 10 bases, with 17 bases lying between them. The CDR3 contains 15 residues. CDR1 and CDR2 from the germline V gene are SGDLS and YYNGEE. CDR3 sequence (DNA): TGTGCCAGCAGCGTAGTCGGCCTTCTAAAGGATCCCCAGCATTTT. Its translation: CASSVVGLLKDPQHF. The full variable domain, its missing parts supplied by reference TRBV9 and TRBJ1-5, is DSGVTQTPKHLITATGQRVTLRCSPRSGDLSVYWYQQSLDQGLQFLIQYYNGEERAKGNILERFSAQQFPDLHSELNLSSLELGDSALYFCASSVVGLLKDPQHFGDGTRLSIL.

The rearrangement links TRBV6-5 to TRBJ2-5, with D perhaps matching TRBD1 or TRBD2 (5 bases each). Germline CDR1 reads MNHEY; CDR2 reads SVGAGI. The CDR3 runs 15 residues. V lost 6 bases, J lost 2 bases, and 16 bases lay in between. The CDR3 DNA sequence: TGTGCCAGCAGCTCACCGGGACGGGGACAAGAGACCCAGTACTTC. Translated, it gives CASSSPGRGQETQYF.

The chain uses TRBV5-1 and TRBJ2-7; 9 bases align to TRBD1. The V and J ends lost 3 bases and 4 bases, in that order; junction bases with no gene match: 8. Germline values: CDR1 SGHRS, CDR2 YFSETQ. This CDR3 is 15 amino acids long. The CDR3 DNA follows: TGCGCCAGCAGCTCGGGGACAGGGACGATATACGAGCAGTACTTC. It yields the protein CASSSGTGTIYEQYF.

The V gene is TRBV18, the J gene TRBJ2-3; 13 nucleotides agree with TRBD2. V was clipped by 0 bases and J by 1 base; unmatched bases: 1. This CDR3 comprises 17 residues. Per the germline V gene, CDR1 is KGHSH and CDR2 is LQKENI. The CDR3 loop reads CASSPPGLAGGTDTQYF. The DNA of the CDR3 is TGTGCCAGCTCACCACCCGGACTAGCGGGGGGCACAGATACGCAGTATTTT.

The CDR3 DNA reads as TGTGCCAGCAGGAGAGGGGGCTCAACAGATACGCAGTATTTT. It specifies CASRRGGSTDTQYF. The V and J genes are TRBV5-4 and TRBJ2-3, with TRBD1 matching over 7 bases. The ends lost 5 bases at V and 3 bases at J; junction bases unmatched: 6. CDR1 and CDR2 from the germline V gene are SGHNT and YYREEE (reference sequence). The CDR3 totals 14 residues.

V usage is TRBV30 and J usage is TRBJ1-2; no definite D call. Germline CDR1 GTSNPN, CDR2 SVGIG (reference sequence). Trimming shortened V by 4 bases and J by 2 bases, and 11 bases separated the two germline ends. This CDR3 spans 13 amino acids. The CDR3 loop reads CAWTDSLNYGYTF. The CDR3 bases are TGTGCCTGGACAGATTCTTTGAACTATGGCTACACCTTC.

V is TRBV12-3 or TRBV12-4 and J is TRBJ1-3; D uncertain. V shed 1 base and J shed 7 bases, with 2 bases lying between them. There are 11 residues in the CDR3. The CDR3 DNA is TGTGCCAGCAGTTTAGGTAACACCATATATTTT. Translated: CASSLGNTIYF.